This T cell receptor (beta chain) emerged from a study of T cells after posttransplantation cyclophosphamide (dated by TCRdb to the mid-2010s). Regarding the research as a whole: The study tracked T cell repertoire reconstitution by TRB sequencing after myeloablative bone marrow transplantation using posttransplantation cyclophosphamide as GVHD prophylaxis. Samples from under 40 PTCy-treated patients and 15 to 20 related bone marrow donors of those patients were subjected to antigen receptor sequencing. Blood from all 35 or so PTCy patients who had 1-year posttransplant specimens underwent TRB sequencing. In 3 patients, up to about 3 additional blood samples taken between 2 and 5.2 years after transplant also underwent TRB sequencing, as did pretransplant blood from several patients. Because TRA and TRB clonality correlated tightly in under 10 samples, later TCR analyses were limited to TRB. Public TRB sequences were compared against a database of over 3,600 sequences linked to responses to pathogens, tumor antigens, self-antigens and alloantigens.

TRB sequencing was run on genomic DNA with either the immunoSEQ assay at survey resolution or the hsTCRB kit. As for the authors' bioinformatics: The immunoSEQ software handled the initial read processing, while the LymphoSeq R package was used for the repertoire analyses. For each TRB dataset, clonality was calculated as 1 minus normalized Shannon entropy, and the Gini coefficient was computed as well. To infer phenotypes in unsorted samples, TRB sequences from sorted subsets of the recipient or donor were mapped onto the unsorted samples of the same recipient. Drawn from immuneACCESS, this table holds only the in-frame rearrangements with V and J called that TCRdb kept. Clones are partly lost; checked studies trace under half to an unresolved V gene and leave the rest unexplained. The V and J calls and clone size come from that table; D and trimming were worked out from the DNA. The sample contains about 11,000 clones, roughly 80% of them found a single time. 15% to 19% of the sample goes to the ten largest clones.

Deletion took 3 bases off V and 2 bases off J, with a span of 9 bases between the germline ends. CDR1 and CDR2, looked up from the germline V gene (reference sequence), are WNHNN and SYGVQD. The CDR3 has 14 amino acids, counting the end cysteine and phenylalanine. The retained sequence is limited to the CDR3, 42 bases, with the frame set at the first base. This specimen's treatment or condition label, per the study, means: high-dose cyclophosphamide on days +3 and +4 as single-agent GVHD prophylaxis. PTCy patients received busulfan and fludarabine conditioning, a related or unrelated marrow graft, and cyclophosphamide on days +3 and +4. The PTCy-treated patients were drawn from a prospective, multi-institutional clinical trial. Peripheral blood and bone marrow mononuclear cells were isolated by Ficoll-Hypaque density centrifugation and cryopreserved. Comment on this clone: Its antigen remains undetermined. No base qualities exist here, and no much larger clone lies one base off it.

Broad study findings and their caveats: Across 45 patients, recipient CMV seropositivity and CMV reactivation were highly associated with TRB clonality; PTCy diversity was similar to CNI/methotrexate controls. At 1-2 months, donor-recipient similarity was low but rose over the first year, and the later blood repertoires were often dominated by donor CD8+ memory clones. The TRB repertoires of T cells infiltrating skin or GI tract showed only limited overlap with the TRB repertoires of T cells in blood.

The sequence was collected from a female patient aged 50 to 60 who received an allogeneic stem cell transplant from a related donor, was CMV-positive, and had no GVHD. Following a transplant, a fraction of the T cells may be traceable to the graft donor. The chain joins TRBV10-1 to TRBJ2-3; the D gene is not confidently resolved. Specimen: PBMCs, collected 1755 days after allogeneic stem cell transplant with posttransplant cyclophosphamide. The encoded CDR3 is CASSDPGNTDTQYF. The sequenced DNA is TGCGCCAGCAGTGACCCAGGAAACACAGATACGCAGTATTTT.